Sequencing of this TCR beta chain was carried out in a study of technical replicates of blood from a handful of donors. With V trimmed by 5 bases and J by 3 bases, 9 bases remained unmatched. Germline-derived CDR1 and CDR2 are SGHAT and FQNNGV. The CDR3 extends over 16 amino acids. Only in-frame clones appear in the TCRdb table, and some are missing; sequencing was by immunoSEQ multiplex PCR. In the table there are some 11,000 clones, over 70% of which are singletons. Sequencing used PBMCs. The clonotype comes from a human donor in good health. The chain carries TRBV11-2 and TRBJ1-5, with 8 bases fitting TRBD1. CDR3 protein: CASSPWTGHTNQPQHF. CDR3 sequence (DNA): TGTGCCAGCAGCCCCTGGACAGGGCACACCAATCAGCCCCAGCATTTT.